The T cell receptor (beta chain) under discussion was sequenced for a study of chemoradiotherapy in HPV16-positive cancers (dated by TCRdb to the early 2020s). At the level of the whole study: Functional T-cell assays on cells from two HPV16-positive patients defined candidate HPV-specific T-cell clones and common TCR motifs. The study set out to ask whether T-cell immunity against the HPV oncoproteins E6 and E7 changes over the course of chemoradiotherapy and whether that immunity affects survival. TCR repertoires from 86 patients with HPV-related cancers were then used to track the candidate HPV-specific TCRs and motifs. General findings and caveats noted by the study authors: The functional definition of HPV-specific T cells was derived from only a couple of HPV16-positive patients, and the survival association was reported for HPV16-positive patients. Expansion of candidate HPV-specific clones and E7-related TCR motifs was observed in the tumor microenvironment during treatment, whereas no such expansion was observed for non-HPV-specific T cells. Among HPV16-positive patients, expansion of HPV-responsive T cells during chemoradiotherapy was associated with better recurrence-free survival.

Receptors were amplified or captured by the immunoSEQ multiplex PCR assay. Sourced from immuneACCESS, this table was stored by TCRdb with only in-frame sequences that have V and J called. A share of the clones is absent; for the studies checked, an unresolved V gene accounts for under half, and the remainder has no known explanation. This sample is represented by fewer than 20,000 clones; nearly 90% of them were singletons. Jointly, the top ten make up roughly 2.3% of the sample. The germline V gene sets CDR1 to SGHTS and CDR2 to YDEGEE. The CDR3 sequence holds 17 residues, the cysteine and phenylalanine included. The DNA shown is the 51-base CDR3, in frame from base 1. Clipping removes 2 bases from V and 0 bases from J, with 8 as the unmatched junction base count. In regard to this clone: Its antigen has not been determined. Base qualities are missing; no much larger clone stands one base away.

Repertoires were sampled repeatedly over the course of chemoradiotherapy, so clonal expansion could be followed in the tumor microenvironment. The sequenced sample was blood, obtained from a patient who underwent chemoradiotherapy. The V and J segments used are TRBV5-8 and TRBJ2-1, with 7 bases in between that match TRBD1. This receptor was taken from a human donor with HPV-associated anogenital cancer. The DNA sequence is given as TGTGCCAGCAGCTTTAAGGGGGCTCTGAGCTCCTACAATGAGCAGTTCTTC. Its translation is CASSFKGALSSYNEQFF.